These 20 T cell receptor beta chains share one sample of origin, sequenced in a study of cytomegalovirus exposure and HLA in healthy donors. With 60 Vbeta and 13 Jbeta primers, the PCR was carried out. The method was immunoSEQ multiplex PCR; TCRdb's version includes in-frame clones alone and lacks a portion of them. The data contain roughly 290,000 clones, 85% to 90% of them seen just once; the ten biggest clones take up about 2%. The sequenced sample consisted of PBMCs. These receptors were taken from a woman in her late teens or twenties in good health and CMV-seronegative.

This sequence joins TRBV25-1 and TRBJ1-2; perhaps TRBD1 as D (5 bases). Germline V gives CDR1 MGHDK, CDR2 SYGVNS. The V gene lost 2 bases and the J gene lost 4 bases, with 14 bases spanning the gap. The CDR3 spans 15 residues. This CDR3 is CASSEGYGRGYGYTF. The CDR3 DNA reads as TGTGCCAGCAGTGAAGGTTACGGTAGGGGCTATGGCTACACCTTC.

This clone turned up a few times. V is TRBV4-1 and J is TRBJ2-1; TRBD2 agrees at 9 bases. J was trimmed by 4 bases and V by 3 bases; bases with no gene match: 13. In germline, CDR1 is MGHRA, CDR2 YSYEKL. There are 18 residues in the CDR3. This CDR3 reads CASSHSPRGGSVYNEQFF. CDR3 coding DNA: TGCGCCAGCAGCCATTCGCCGCGGGGGGGGTCGGTTTACAATGAGCAGTTCTTC.

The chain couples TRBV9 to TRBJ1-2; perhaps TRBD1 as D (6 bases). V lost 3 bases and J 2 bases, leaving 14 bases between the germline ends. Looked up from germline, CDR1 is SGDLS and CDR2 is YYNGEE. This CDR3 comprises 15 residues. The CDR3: CASSANPTGNYGYTF. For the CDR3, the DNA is TGTGCCAGCAGCGCGAATCCTACAGGGAACTATGGCTACACCTTC.

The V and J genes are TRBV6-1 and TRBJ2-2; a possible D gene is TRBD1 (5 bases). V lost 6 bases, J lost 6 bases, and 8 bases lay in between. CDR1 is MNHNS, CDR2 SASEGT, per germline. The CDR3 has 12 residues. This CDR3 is CASRTGSGELFF. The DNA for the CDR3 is TGTGCCAGCAGAACAGGATCCGGGGAGCTGTTTTTT.

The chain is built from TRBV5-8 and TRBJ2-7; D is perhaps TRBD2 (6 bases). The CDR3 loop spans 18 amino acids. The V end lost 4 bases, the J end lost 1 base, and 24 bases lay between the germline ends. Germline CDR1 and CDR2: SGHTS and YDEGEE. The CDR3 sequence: CASSTYGGRHRGSYEQYF. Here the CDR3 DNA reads TGTGCCAGCAGCACCTATGGGGGACGGCACCGGGGGTCCTACGAGCAGTACTTC. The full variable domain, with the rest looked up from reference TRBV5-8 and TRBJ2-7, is EAGVTQSPTHLIKTRGQQATLRCSPISGHTSVYWYQQALGLGLQFLLWYDEGEERNRGNFPPRFSGRQFPNYSSELNVNALELEDSALYLCASSTYGGRHRGSYEQYFGPGTRLTVT.

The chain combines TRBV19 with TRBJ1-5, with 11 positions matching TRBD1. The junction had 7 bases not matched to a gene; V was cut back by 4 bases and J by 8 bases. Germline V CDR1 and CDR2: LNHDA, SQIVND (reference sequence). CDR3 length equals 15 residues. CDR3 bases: TGTGCCAGTAGTAGAGGACAGGGGGCAGGTGAGCCCCAGCATTTT. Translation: CASSRGQGAGEPQHF.

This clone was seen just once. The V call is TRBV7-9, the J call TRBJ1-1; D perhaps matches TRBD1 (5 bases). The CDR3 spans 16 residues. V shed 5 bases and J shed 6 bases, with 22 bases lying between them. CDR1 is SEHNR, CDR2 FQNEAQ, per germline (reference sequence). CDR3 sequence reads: CASSQPGGKKFSEAFF. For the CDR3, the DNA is TGTGCCAGCAGCCAGCCGGGGGGGAAAAAATTTTCTGAAGCTTTCTTT.

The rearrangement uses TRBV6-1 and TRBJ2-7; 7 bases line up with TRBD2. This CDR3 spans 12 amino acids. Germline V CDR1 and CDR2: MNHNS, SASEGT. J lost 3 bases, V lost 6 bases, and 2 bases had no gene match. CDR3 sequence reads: CASRTGGYEQYF. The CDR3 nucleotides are TGTGCCAGCAGGACGGGAGGCTACGAGCAGTACTTC.

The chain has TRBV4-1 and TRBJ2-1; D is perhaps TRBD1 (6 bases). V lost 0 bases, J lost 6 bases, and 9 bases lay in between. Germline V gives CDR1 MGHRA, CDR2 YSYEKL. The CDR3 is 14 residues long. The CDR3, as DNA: TGCGCCAGCAGCCAAGAGGGGGACACCAATGAGCAGTTCTTC. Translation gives CASSQEGDTNEQFF.

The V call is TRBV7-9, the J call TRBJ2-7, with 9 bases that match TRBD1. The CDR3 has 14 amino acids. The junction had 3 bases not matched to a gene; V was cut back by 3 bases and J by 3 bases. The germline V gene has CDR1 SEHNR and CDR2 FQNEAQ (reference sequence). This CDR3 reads CASSLGTGSYEQYF. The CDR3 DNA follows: TGTGCCAGCAGCTTGGGGACAGGGAGCTACGAGCAGTACTTC.

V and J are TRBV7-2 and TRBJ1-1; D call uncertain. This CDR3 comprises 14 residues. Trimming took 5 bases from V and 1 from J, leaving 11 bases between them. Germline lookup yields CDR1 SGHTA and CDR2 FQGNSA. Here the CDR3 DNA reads TGTGCCAGCAGCCCGCCCCCACAGAACACTGAAGCTTTCTTT. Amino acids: CASSPPPQNTEAFF.

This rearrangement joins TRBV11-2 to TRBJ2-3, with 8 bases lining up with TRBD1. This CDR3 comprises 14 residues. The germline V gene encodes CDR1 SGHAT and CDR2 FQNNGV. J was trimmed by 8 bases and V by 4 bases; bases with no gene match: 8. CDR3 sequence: CASSSTGVGATQYF. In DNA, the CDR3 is TGTGCCAGCAGCTCGACAGGGGTAGGGGCTACGCAGTATTTT.

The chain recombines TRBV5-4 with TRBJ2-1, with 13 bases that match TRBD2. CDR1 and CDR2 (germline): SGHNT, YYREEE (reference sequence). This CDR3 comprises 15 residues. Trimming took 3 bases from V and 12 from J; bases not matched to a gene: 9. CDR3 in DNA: TGTGCCAGCAGCTCTCGACTAGCGGGGGGAGTAGTGCAGTTCTTC. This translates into CASSSRLAGGVVQFF.

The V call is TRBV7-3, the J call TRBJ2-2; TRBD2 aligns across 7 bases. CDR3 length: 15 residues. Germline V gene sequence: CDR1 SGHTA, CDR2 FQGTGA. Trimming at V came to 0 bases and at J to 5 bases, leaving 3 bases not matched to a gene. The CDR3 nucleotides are TGTGCCAGCAGCTTAACAGCGGGGAGGACCGGGGAGCTGTTTTTT. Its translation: CASSLTAGRTGELFF.

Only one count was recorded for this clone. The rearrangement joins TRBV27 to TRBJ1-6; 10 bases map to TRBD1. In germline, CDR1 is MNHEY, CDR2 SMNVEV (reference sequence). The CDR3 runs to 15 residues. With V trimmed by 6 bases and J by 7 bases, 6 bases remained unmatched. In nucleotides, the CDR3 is TGTGCCAGCAGGGGACCGGGACAGGGGAATTCACCCCTCCACTTT. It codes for CASRGPGQGNSPLHF.

For the CDR3, the DNA is TGTGCCAGCAGCCTCAGGGAACCTAATTCACCCCTCCACTTT. Its protein product is CASSLREPNSPLHF. The chain has TRBV11-3 and TRBJ1-6; tentatively, D is TRBD1 (5 bases). CDR1 is SGHNT and CDR2 is YENEEA in the germline V gene. V lost 5 bases and J lost 6, with 11 bases in between. This CDR3 spans 14 amino acids.

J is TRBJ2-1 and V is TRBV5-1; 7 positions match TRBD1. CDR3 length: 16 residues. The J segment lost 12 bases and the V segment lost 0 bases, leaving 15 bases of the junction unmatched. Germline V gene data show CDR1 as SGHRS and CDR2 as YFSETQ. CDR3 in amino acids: CASSLAVTGVGRWQFF. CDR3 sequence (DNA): TGCGCCAGCAGCTTGGCCGTCACAGGGGTCGGGCGATGGCAGTTCTTC.

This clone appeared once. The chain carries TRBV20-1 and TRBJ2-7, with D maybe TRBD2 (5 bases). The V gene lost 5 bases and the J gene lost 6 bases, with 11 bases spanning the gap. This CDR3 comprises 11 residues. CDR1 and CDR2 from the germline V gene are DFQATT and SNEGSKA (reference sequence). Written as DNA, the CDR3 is TGCAGTGCTCCCGGACGGGGCGAGCAGTACTTC. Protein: CSAPGRGEQYF.

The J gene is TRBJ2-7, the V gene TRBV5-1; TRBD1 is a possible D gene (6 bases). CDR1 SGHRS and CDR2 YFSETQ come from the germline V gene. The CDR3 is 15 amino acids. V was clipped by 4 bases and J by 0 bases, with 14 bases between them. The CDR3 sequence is CASSAEGQSSYEQYF. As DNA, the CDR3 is TGCGCCAGCAGCGCCGAAGGACAGAGCTCCTACGAGCAGTACTTC.

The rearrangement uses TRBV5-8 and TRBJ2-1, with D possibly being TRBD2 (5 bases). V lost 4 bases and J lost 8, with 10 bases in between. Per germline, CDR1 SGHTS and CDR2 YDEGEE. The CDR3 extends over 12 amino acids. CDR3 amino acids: CASSPRGHEQFF. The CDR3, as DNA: TGTGCCAGCAGCCCCAGAGGGCATGAGCAGTTCTTC. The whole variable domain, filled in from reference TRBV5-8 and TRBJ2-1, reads EAGVTQSPTHLIKTRGQQATLRCSPISGHTSVYWYQQALGLGLQFLLWYDEGEERNRGNFPPRFSGRQFPNYSSELNVNALELEDSALYLCASSPRGHEQFFGPGTRLTVL.